The next 29 T cell receptor beta chains were all read from a single sample in a study of blood T cell repertoires in COVID-19. Produced via immunoSEQ multiplex PCR; TCRdb's table is partial and in-frame only. The sample has under 200,000 clones, roughly 80% seen once. Material for sequencing was peripheral blood. Receptors were obtained from a man aged 30-40 years with active or convalescent COVID-19.

This chain connects TRBV7-9 to TRBJ1-3; D uncertain. The CDR3 extends over 15 amino acids. The ends were cut back, 4 bases at V and 7 bases at J, with 17 bases in the middle. In germline, CDR1 is SEHNR, CDR2 FQNEAQ (reference sequence). The CDR3: CASSSPGPPGNTIYF. CDR3 DNA sequence: TGTGCCAGCAGCTCCCCGGGTCCTCCGGGGAACACCATATATTTT.

This sequence joins TRBV12-3 or TRBV12-4 and TRBJ1-1; 7 bases fit TRBD1. V lost 6 bases to trimming and J lost 7 bases; unmatched junction nucleotides: 2. This CDR3 spans 11 amino acids. The CDR3 DNA reads as TGTGCCAGCAGACAGGGGTATGAAGCTTTCTTT. As protein: CASRQGYEAFF.

The chain uses TRBV29-1 and TRBJ1-1; D unresolved. The CDR3 is 13 amino acids. Per the germline V gene, CDR1 is SQVTM and CDR2 is ANQGSEA. V was shortened by 4 bases and J by 1 base, with 10 bases between the two germline ends. In nucleotides, the CDR3 is TGCAGCGTTGGACTTAACGGGAACACTGAAGCTTTCTTT. The encoded protein is CSVGLNGNTEAFF.

The rearrangement joins TRBV14 to TRBJ1-2; D unclear. Trimming removed 1 base from V and 8 bases from J, with 8 bases in between. This CDR3 spans 12 amino acids. Germline V gene lookup returns CDR1 SGHDN and CDR2 FVKESK. This CDR3 reads CASSQAIYGYTF. In DNA form, the CDR3 reads TGTGCCAGCAGCCAAGCCATCTACGGCTACACCTTC.

The chain combines TRBV7-2 with TRBJ1-1, with a tentative D call TRBD1 (6 bases). The CDR3 length is 19 residues. Germline V gives CDR1 SGHTA, CDR2 FQGNSA. V gave up 3 bases and J gave up 5 bases, with 28 bases separating them. CDR3 region: CASSLIVGGGRGDKTEAFF. CDR3 DNA: TGTGCCAGCAGCTTGATCGTTGGCGGGGGGCGCGGAGATAAAACTGAAGCTTTCTTT. The full variable domain, with the rest looked up from reference TRBV7-2 and TRBJ1-1, is GAGVSQSPSNKVTEKGKDVELRCDPISGHTALYWYRQSLGQGLEFLIYFQGNSAPDKSGLPSDRFSAERTGGSVSTLTIQRTQQEDSAVYLCASSLIVGGGRGDKTEAFFGQGTRLTVV.

The V and J genes are TRBV27 and TRBJ2-7, with 8 bases that match TRBD1. Germline CDR1 is MNHEY and CDR2 is SMNVEV (reference sequence). The CDR3 has 15 amino acids. The trim removed 3 bases at V and 5 bases at J, leaving 9 bases unmatched. The CDR3 DNA sequence: TGTGCCAGCAGTTTCCCGGACAGGGACCCACACGAGCAGTACGTC. Amino acid sequence: CASSFPDRDPHEQYV.

The V gene is TRBV9, the J gene TRBJ1-3; 10 nucleotides line up with TRBD1. This CDR3 comprises 18 residues. Germline V gene lookup returns CDR1 SGDLS and CDR2 YYNGEE. V gave up 0 bases and J gave up 2 bases; unmatched junction bases: 8. CDR3 amino acids: CASSVEDRDRGAGNTIYF. CDR3 bases: TGTGCCAGCAGCGTAGAGGACAGGGACAGGGGAGCTGGAAACACCATATATTTT.

This rearrangement joins TRBV5-6 to TRBJ1-2; tentative D call: TRBD1 (5 bases). V lost 3 bases, J lost 1 base, and 10 bases lay in between. The CDR3 is 14 residues long. Germline V gene sequence: CDR1 SGHDT, CDR2 YYEEEE. CDR3 protein: CASSSTAINYGYTF. DNA for the CDR3: TGTGCCAGCAGCTCGACAGCCATTAACTATGGCTACACCTTC.

The V gene is TRBV20-1, the J gene TRBJ2-1, with D perhaps matching TRBD2 (5 bases). V was pared by 3 bases and J by 8 bases, with 17 bases between. Germline V gene sequence: CDR1 DFQATT, CDR2 SNEGSKA (reference sequence). The CDR3 totals 14 residues. As DNA, the CDR3 is TGCAGTGCTAGTGTATCGCTAGCCTCGGATGAGCAGTTCTTC. It codes for CSASVSLASDEQFF.

CDR3 region: CASRGPRTGTNEQFF. DNA for the CDR3: TGTGCCAGCAGGGGCCCAAGGACAGGGACCAATGAGCAGTTCTTC. The rearrangement uses TRBV2 and TRBJ2-1; 8 bases fit TRBD1. The length of the CDR3 is 15 residues. Germline V lookup: CDR1 SNHLY, CDR2 FYNNEI. After removal of 6 bases from V and 6 bases from J, the junction contained 10 bases not matched to a gene. The complete variable domain, with remaining parts taken from reference TRBV2 and TRBJ2-1, reads EPEVTQTPSHQVTQMGQEVILRCVPISNHLYFYWYRQILGQKVEFLVSFYNNEISEKSEIFDDQFSVERPDGSNFTLKIRSTKLEDSAMYFCASRGPRTGTNEQFFGPGTRLTVL.

The J gene is TRBJ2-7, the V gene TRBV19; 8 bases are shared with TRBD1. This CDR3 spans 11 amino acids. V was pared by 6 bases and J by 7 bases, with 2 bases of the junction left unmatched. Germline CDR1 and CDR2: LNHDA and SQIVND (reference sequence). The CDR3: CASRGDREQYF. The CDR3 DNA is TGTGCCAGTAGGGGGGACAGGGAGCAGTACTTC.

J is TRBJ1-1 and V is TRBV7-8; TRBD1 is a possible D gene (6 bases). Germline V gives CDR1 SGHVS, CDR2 FQNEAQ. Trimming left V 5 bases short and J 4 bases short, with 35 bases between. This CDR3 has 21 amino acids. CDR3 amino acids: CASSPERAGTSRSFSTTEAFF. For the CDR3, the DNA is TGTGCCAGCAGCCCAGAACGCGCCGGGACATCGCGTTCGTTTTCCACCACTGAAGCTTTCTTT.

This rearrangement joins TRBV29-1 to TRBJ1-3; 7 bases match TRBD1. V trimming: 2 bases; J trimming: 4 bases; junction bases outside the gene matches: 5. This CDR3 is built from 14 residues. Looked up from germline, CDR1 is SQVTM and CDR2 is ANQGSEA. The CDR3 loop is CSVELLGQGNTIYF. CDR3 nucleotides: TGCAGCGTTGAACTCCTGGGACAGGGAAACACCATATATTTT.

The V gene is TRBV6-5, the J gene TRBJ2-7; 9 nucleotides line up with TRBD1. CDR1 is MNHEY and CDR2 is SVGAGI in the germline V gene. The CDR3 extends over 14 amino acids. V lost 8 bases, J lost 0 bases, and 5 bases stayed unmatched. The CDR3 spells CASATGGVSYEQYF. CDR3 in DNA: TGTGCCAGCGCCACAGGGGGCGTCTCCTACGAGCAGTACTTC.

The chain uses TRBV27 and TRBJ1-6; TRBD1 matches at 8 bases. The ends lost 5 bases at V and 0 bases at J; junction bases unmatched: 12. Germline values: CDR1 MNHEY, CDR2 SMNVEV (reference sequence). The CDR3 is made up of 19 amino acids. As DNA, the CDR3 is TGTGCCAGCAGTCGACTCGGGACAGGTGGGAGCTCCTATAATTCACCCCTCCACTTT. It encodes CASSRLGTGGSSYNSPLHF.

The rearrangement links TRBV9 to TRBJ2-3; 7 bases align to TRBD2. Germline-derived CDR1 and CDR2 are SGDLS and YYNGEE. J lost 0 bases, V lost 4 bases, and 11 bases had no gene match. The CDR3 loop spans 17 amino acids. As DNA, the CDR3 is TGTGCCAGCAGCCCCCGCCCTGGAGCGGGGAGCACAGATACGCAGTATTTT. Residues: CASSPRPGAGSTDTQYF.

The chain combines TRBV3-1 (or the pseudogene TRBV3-2) with TRBJ2-1; 11 bases fit TRBD2. CDR3 size: 18 residues. Looked up from germline, CDR1 is LGHDT and CDR2 is YNNKEL (reference sequence). Trimming took 6 bases from V and 8 from J; bases not matched to a gene: 18. The CDR3 loop is CASSQMLAGGPLMDEQFF. CDR3 sequence (DNA): TGTGCCAGCAGTCAAATGTTAGCGGGGGGGCCTCTCATGGATGAGCAGTTCTTC.

The chain uses TRBV10-2 and TRBJ2-1; no clear D gene. Germline V gene sequence: CDR1 WSHSY, CDR2 SAAADI. The CDR3 contains 14 residues. V was shortened by 5 bases and J by 0 bases, with 8 bases between the two germline ends. CDR3 nucleotides: TGCGCCAGCAGTCCCCTAAGCTCCTACAATGAGCAGTTCTTC. Encoded protein: CASSPLSSYNEQFF.

The chain recombines TRBV28 with TRBJ1-2; 9 positions match TRBD1. Germline CDR1 is MDHEN and CDR2 is SYDVKM. The length of the CDR3 is 15 residues. The V and J ends lost 1 base and 2 bases, in that order; junction bases with no gene match: 2. CDR3 in amino acids: CASSLSGQGNYGYTF. CDR3 nucleotide sequence: TGTGCCAGCAGTTTATCGGGACAGGGAAACTATGGCTACACCTTC.

The J gene is TRBJ2-7, the V gene TRBV27; the D gene is possibly TRBD2 (5 bases). V lost 0 bases and J lost 6, with 9 bases in between. Germline V lookup: CDR1 MNHEY, CDR2 SMNVEV (reference sequence). The CDR3 extends over 13 amino acids. CDR3 sequence reads: CASSLSRASEQYF. In DNA, the CDR3 is TGTGCCAGCAGTTTATCGAGGGCTAGCGAGCAGTACTTC.

V gene TRBV5-6 combines with J gene TRBJ2-1; D is ambiguous. Germline V gene sequence: CDR1 SGHDT, CDR2 YYEEEE. The CDR3 has 12 residues. V lost 1 base to trimming and J lost 7 bases, with 6 bases between them. The CDR3 region is CASSLLRNEQFF. The DNA of the CDR3 is TGTGCCAGCAGCTTGTTGCGGAATGAGCAGTTCTTC.

The V call is TRBV10-1, the J call TRBJ1-3, with 8 bases aligning to TRBD1. The CDR3 length is 12 residues. Trimming cost V 5 bases and J 11 bases; bases outside gene matches: 5. CDR1 is WNHNN and CDR2 is SYGVQD in the germline V gene (reference sequence). CDR3 residues: CASSRTGQSIYF. The DNA for the CDR3 is TGCGCCAGCAGTCGGACAGGGCAATCCATATATTTT.

The rearrangement links TRBV24-1 to TRBJ1-2; 7 bases line up with TRBD1. The CDR3 loop spans 14 amino acids. J gave up 8 bases and V 4 bases, and 9 bases lay outside the gene matches. Germline lookup yields CDR1 KGHDR and CDR2 SFDVKD. DNA of the CDR3: TGTGCCACCAGTGAAAGGGGGCAGGGAGAAGGCTACACCTTC. Translation: CATSERGQGEGYTF.

This clone has just one count. The chain carries TRBV7-2 and TRBJ2-5; 12 nucleotides align to TRBD1. Trimming cost V 7 bases and J 7 bases; bases outside gene matches: 4. Germline V lookup: CDR1 SGHTA, CDR2 FQGNSA. The CDR3 covers 13 residues. The CDR3 region has the DNA TGTGCCAGCAAGGGACAGGGGGCTATGACCCAGTACTTC. This sequence encodes CASKGQGAMTQYF.

The DNA of the CDR3 is TGTGCCATCAGTGAAGCGGGCAGGGACTTCTATGGCTACACCTTC. Amino acid sequence: CAISEAGRDFYGYTF. This sequence joins TRBV10-3 and TRBJ1-2, with D tentatively TRBD1 (5 bases). Between the trimmed V and J ends, which lost 3 bases and 4 bases, there was a span of 15 bases. The CDR3 has 15 amino acids. Germline values: CDR1 ENHRY, CDR2 SYGVKD.

V gene TRBV12-5 combines with J gene TRBJ2-3, with 13 bases identical to TRBD2. The trim removed 2 bases at V and 0 bases at J, leaving 2 bases unmatched. CDR3 size: 17 residues. In germline, CDR1 is LGHNT, CDR2 FRNRAP. The CDR3, as DNA: TGTGCTAGTGGTTTGACTAGCGGGGGGGTTAGCACAGATACGCAGTATTTT. Translated, it gives CASGLTSGGVSTDTQYF.

This clone was seen only a few times. This rearrangement joins TRBV5-1 to TRBJ2-3; 12 bases match TRBD2. V lost 2 bases to trimming and J lost 2 bases; unmatched junction nucleotides: 3. Germline CDR1 and CDR2: SGHRS and YFSETQ. The CDR3 contains 16 residues. The DNA of the CDR3 is TGCGCCAGCAGCTTACTAGCGGGAGGCTCCACAGATACGCAGTATTTT. Translated: CASSLLAGGSTDTQYF. The full variable domain, completed using reference TRBV5-1 and TRBJ2-3, is KAGVTQTPRYLIKTRGQQVTLSCSPISGHRSVSWYQQTPGQGLQFLFEYFSETQRNKGNFPGRFSGRQFSNSRSEMNVSTLELGDSALYLCASSLLAGGSTDTQYFGPGTRLTVL.

The rearrangement joins TRBV12-2 to TRBJ2-1; the D call TRBD2 from the table was never checked on the DNA. TRBV12-2 corresponds to a pseudogene. The CDR3 sequence is 17 residues long. The CDR3 region is CASRLESRAGAFHEQFF. In nucleotides, the CDR3 is TGTGCAAGTCGCTTAGAGAGTCGAGCGGGGGCCTTCCATGAGCAGTTCTTC.

The rearrangement joins TRBV19 to TRBJ1-3; 9 nucleotides match TRBD1. J gave up 8 bases and V 10 bases, and 6 bases lay outside the gene matches. Germline V gives CDR1 LNHDA, CDR2 SQIVND (reference sequence). This CDR3 has 12 amino acids. The CDR3 DNA sequence: TGTGCCACTAGGACAGGGGCGGACACCATATATTTT. This encodes CATRTGADTIYF.